One and the same sample provided the 5 T cell receptor beta chains below, sequenced in a study of T-cell memory formation after mild COVID-19. TCRdb re-called the 5' RACE reads with MiXCR, one entry per CDR3 protein. The data contain 350,000 to 550,000 distinct CDR3 sequences, over 15% of them singletons. Material for sequencing was PBMCs or a T cell subset sorted from them (not recorded which). All receptors come from a man aged 18 to 30 who had mild COVID-19 (a few samples of this study predate the infection). Cell type and time point are not known.

The chain is built from TRBV27 and TRBJ2-1; 10 bases map to TRBD2. The junction had 18 bases not matched to a gene; V was cut back by 2 bases and J by 5 bases. Per the germline V gene, CDR1 is MNHEY and CDR2 is SMNVEV (reference sequence). CDR3 length equals 20 residues. This CDR3 is CASSLRALVWGLAGDNEQFF. CDR3 DNA sequence: TGTGCCAGCAGTTTAAGAGCGTTAGTGTGGGGTCTAGCGGGGGACAATGAGCAGTTCTTC.

This clonotype was seen only a few times. The chain employs TRBV5-1 and TRBJ2-1; no definite D call. This CDR3 contains 15 residues. Per germline, CDR1 SGHRS and CDR2 YFSETQ. Between the trimmed V and J ends, which lost 0 bases and 0 bases, there was a span of 7 bases. CDR3 loop: CASSLEGSSYNEQFF. Written as DNA, the CDR3 is TGCGCCAGCAGCTTGGAGGGAAGCTCCTACAATGAGCAGTTCTTC. Full variable domain (missing parts from reference TRBV5-1 and TRBJ2-1): KAGVTQTPRYLIKTRGQQVTLSCSPISGHRSVSWYQQTPGQGLQFLFEYFSETQRNKGNFPGRFSGRQFSNSRSEMNVSTLELGDSALYLCASSLEGSSYNEQFFGPGTRLTVL.

The chain carries TRBV4-3 and TRBJ2-1, with TRBD2 as a possible D gene (6 bases). CDR1 is LGHNA and CDR2 is YSLEER in the germline V gene. This CDR3 spans 15 amino acids. Trimming pared 4 bases from V and 2 bases from J, leaving 12 bases between. The DNA of the CDR3 is TGCGCCAGCAGCCGACTAATAGCGGCCTACAATGAGCAGTTCTTC. It encodes CASSRLIAAYNEQFF.

This clonotype was recorded many times. The chain recombines TRBV4-3 with TRBJ2-2, with 9 positions matching TRBD1. V dropped 4 bases and J dropped 3; count of bases not matched to a gene: 24. Germline V gives CDR1 LGHNA, CDR2 YSLEER. The CDR3 extends over 22 amino acids. CDR3 residues: CASSLFITGTGTSSGDTGELFF. CDR3 nucleotide sequence: TGCGCCAGCAGCCTATTTATAACCGGGACAGGGACTTCCTCGGGGGACACCGGGGAGCTGTTTTTT.

The V gene is TRBV6-5, the J gene TRBJ1-2; TRBD1 matches 9 bases. Trimming removed 3 bases from V and 7 bases from J; junction bases left unmatched: 6. The germline V gene has CDR1 MNHEY and CDR2 SVGAGI. This CDR3 has 14 amino acids. For the CDR3, the DNA is TGTGCCAGCAGTTATGACAGGGGGTTGAGTGGCTACACCTTC. It yields the protein CASSYDRGLSGYTF.